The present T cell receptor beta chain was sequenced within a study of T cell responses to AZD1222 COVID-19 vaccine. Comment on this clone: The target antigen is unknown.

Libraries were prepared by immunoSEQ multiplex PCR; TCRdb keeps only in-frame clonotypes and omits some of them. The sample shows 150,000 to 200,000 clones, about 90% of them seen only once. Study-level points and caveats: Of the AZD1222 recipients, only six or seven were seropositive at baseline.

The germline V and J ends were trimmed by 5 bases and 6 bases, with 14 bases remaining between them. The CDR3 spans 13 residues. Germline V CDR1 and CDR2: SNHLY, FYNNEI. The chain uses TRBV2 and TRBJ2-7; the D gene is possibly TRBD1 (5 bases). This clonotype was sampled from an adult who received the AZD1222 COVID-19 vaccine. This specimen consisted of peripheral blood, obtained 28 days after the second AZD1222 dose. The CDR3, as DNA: TGTGCCAGCAGTTATCGATTTGGGGCCGAGCAGTACTTC. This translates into CASSYRFGAEQYF.